This note documents a single T cell receptor beta chain sequence. Its target is unknown. The sample belongs to a study of T cell responses to AZD1222 COVID-19 vaccine. The repertoire was sequenced with immunoSEQ multiplex PCR; TCRdb's copy has only in-frame clones and lacks some. The repertoire holds more than 150,000 clones, with around 94% as singletons. Study results and caveats: Donor demographics were predominantly white British with a female majority; clonal diversity may be underestimated. The study identified only six AZD1222 recipients as seropositive at baseline.

CDR3 size: 17 residues. Germline lookup yields CDR1 WNHNN and CDR2 SYGVQD (reference sequence). The J segment lost 7 bases and the V segment lost 7 bases, leaving 19 bases of the junction unmatched. Second-dose intervals near 4 or 12 weeks were combined. The sample was peripheral blood, taken 28 days after the second AZD1222 dose. The chain links TRBV10-1 to TRBJ2-1; TRBD1 matches 7 bases. The clonotype was recovered from an adult who received the AZD1222 COVID-19 vaccine. Here the CDR3 reads CASINPTTGFIGNEQFF. CDR3 sequence (DNA): TGCGCCAGCATCAACCCGACGACAGGGTTTATTGGGAATGAGCAGTTCTTC.